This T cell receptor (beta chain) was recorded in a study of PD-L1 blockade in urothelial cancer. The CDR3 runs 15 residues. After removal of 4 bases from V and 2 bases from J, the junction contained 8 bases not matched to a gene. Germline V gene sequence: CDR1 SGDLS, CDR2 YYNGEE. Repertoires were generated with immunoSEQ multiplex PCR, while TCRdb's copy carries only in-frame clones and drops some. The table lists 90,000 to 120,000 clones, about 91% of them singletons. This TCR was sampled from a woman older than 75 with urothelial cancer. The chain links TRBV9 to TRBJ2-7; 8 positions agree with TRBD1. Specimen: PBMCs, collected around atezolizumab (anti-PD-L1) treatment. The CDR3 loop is CASSLRGTGPYEQYF. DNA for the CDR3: TGTGCCAGCAGCCTACGCGGGACAGGACCCTACGAGCAGTACTTC. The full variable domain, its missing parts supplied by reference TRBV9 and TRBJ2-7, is DSGVTQTPKHLITATGQRVTLRCSPRSGDLSVYWYQQSLDQGLQFLIQYYNGEERAKGNILERFSAQQFPDLHSELNLSSLELGDSALYFCASSLRGTGPYEQYFGPGTRLTVT.